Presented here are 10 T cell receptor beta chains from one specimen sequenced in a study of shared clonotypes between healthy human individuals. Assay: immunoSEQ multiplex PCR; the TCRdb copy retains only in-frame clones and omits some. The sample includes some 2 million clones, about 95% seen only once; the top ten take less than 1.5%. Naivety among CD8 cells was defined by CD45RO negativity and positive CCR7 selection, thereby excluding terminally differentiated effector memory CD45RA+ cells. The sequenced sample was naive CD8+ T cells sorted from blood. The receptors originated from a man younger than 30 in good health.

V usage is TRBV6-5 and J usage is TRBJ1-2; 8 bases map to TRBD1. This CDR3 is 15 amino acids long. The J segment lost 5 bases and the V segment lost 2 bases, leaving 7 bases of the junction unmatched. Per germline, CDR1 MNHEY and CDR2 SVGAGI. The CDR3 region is CASSYGQGALYGYTF. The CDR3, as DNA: TGTGCCAGCAGTTACGGGCAGGGGGCTCTGTATGGCTACACCTTC.

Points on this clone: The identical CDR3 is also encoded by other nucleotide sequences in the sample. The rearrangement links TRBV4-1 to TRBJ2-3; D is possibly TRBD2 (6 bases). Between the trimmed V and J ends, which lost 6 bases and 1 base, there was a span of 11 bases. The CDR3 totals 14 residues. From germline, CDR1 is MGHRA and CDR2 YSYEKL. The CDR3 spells CASRLAVGTDTQYF. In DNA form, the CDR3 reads TGCGCCAGCAGACTAGCTGTTGGCACAGATACGCAGTATTTT.

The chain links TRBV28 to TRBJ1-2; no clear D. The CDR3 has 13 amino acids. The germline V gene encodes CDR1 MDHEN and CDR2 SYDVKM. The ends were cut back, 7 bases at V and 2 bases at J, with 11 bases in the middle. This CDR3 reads CASTGEGNYGYTF. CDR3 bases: TGTGCCAGCACCGGCGAAGGAAACTATGGCTACACCTTC.

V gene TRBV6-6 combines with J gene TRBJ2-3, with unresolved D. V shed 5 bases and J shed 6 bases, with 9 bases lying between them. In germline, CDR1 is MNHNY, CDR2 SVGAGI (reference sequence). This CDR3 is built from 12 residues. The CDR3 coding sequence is TGTGCCAGCAGTAGTAGAGCCGATACGCAGTATTTT. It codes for CASSSRADTQYF.

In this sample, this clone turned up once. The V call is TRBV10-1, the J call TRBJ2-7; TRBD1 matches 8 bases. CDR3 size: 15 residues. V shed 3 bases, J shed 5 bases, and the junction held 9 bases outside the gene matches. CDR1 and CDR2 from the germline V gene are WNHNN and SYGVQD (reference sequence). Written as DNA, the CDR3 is TGCGCCAGCAGTGAAGGGCAGGGGGCTATGGACGAGCAGTACTTC. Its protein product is CASSEGQGAMDEQYF.

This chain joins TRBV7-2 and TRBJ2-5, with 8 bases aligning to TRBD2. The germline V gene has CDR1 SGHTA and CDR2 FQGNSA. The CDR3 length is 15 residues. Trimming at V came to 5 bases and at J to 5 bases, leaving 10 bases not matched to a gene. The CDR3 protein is CASSAGGGSVETQYF. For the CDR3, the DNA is TGTGCCAGCAGCGCCGGCGGGGGGAGTGTGGAGACCCAGTACTTC.

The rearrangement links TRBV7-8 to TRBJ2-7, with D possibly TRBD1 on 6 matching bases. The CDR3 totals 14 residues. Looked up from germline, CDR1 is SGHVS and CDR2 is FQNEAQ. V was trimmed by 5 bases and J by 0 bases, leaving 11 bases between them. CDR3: CASSLRDTSYEQYF. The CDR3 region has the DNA TGTGCCAGCAGCCTCCGGGACACCTCCTACGAGCAGTACTTC.

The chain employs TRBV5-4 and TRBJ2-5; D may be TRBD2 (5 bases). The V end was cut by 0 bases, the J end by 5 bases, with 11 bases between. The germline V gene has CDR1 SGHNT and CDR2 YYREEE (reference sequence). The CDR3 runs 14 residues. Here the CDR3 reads CASSLGGLGETQYF. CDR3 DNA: TGTGCCAGCAGCTTGGGCGGACTTGGTGAGACCCAGTACTTC.

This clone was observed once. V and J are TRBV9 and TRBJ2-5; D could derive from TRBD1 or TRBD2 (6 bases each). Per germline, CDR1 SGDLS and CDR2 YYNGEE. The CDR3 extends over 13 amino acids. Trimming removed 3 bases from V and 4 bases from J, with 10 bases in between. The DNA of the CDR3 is TGTGCCAGCAGCGGTGGGGGGCCAGAGACCCAGTACTTC. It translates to CASSGGGPETQYF.

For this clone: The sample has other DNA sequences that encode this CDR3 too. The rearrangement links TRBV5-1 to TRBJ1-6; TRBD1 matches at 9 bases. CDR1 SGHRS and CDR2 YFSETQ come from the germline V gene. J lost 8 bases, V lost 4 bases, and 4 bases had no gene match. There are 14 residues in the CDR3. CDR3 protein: CASSLTGGDSPLHF. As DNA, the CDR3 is TGCGCCAGCAGCCTTACAGGGGGCGATTCACCCCTCCACTTT.